This T cell receptor beta chain was sequenced for a study of radiation and T cells in renal cell carcinoma. In the study overall: Nephrectomy followed 15 Gy stereotactic body radiation by 4 weeks. Study-wide results and caveats: Top tumor clonotypes rose in blood 2 weeks post-radiation, then contracted.

CDR1 is SGHNT and CDR2 is YYREEE in the germline V gene (reference sequence). CDR3 size: 15 residues. The germline V and J ends were trimmed by 0 bases and 0 bases, with 7 bases remaining between them. The data were produced by immunoSEQ multiplex PCR, yet TCRdb's version contains in-frame clones alone and is incomplete. The sample lists roughly 130,000 clones, more than 70% seen once, with over 4.5% in the top ten. This clone was detected once. Its antigen is unknown. Specified time point: blood 2 weeks post-SBRT. As to treatment: 15 Gy SBRT to primary tumor, nephrectomy 4 weeks later. Clear cell pathology was present in this patient's renal cell carcinoma.

J is TRBJ1-3 and V is TRBV5-4; D is ambiguous. This material consisted of blood, taken from a patient whose treatment included radiotherapy and nephrectomy. The sequence was collected from an older woman with renal cell carcinoma. The DNA for the CDR3 is TGTGCCAGCAGCTTGGGCACAATCTCTGGAAACACCATATATTTT. Residues: CASSLGTISGNTIYF.